Reported below is one T cell receptor beta chain. Its target is unknown. These data are taken from a study of cytomegalovirus exposure and HLA in healthy donors. The study, taken as a whole, reports: Per published reports, the classifier diagnosed cytomegalovirus status with high specificity and sensitivity.

The table came from immunoSEQ multiplex PCR; TCRdb's copy has only in-frame clones and leaves some out. In the table there are 220,000 or so clones, approximately 80% of which are singletons. The germline CDR1 and CDR2 sequences are SNHLY and FYNNEI. The length of the CDR3 is 12 residues. V shed 6 bases and J shed 8 bases, with 13 bases lying between them. This clonotype was obtained from a woman in her 30s in good health and CMV-seropositive. The V gene is TRBV2, the J gene TRBJ1-2; D is possibly TRBD1 (5 bases). Sequencing used PBMCs. CDR3 protein: CASRGDGAGYTF. The CDR3 DNA follows: TGTGCCAGCAGGGGCGATGGGGCCGGCTACACCTTC.